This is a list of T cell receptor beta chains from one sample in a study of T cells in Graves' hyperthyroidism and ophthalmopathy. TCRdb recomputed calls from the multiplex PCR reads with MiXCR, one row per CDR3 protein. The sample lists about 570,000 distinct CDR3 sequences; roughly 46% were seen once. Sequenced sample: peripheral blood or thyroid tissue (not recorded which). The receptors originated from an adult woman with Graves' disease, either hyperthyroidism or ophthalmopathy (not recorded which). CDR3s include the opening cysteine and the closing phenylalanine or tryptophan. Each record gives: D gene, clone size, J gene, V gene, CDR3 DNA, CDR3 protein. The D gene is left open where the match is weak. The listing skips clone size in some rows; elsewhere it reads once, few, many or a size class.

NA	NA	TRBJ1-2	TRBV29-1	TGCAGTCGAAGAAATGCCGCCGGGAATGGCTACACCTTC	CSRRNAAGNGYTF
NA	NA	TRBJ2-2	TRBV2	TGTGCCAACGGACAGCGCTACACCGGGGAGCTGTTTTTT	CANGQRYTGELFF
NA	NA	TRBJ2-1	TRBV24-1	TGTGCCACCAGTGTCGGGGGTGAGCAGTTCTTC	CATSVGGEQFF
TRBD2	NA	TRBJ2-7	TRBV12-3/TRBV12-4	TGTGCCAGCAGGGGAGCGGGAGGGAGCGACGAGCAGTACTTC	CASRGAGGSDEQYF
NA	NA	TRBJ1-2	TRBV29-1	TGCAGCGTTGTTCACGATGGTGGCTATGGCTACACCTTC	CSVVHDGGYGYTF
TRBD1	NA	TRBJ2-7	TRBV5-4	TGTGCCAGCAGCTTTAACAGGGGTGTCTACGAGCAGTACTTC	CASSFNRGVYEQYF
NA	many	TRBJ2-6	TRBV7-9	TGTGCCAGCAGCGAGTTACAGGGATCTGGGGCCAACGTCCTGACTTTC	CASSELQGSGANVLTF
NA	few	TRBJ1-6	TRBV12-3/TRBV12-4	TGTGCCAGCAGTCGCAGCGGCAATTCACCCCTCCACTTT	CASSRSGNSPLHF
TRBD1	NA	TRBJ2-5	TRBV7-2	TGTGCCAGCATCCTGACAGGGTTTGGGGAGACCCAGTACTTC	CASILTGFGETQYF
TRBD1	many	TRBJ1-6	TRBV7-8	TGTGCCAGCAGCTTAGGGGGACAGGGGGCTTCACCCCTCCACTTT	CASSLGGQGASPLHF
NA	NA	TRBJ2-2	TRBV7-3	TGTGCCAGCAGCTTAAGTGACTCATACACCGGGGAGCTGTTTTTT	CASSLSDSYTGELFF
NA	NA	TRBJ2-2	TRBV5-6	TGTGCCAGCAGCCAGATGGGACAAAACACCGGGGAGCTGTTTTTT	CASSQMGQNTGELFF
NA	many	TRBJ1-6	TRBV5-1	TGCGCCAGCAGCTTGGGGAGGAGTGGGGATAATTCACCCCTCCACTTT	CASSLGRSGDNSPLHF
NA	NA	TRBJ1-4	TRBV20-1	TGCAGTGCCAGAGGGACAACTAATGAAAAACTGTTTTTT	CSARGTTNEKLFF
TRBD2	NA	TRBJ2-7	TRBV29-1	TGCAGCCAAGTGGCTAGCGGGAGCTACGAGCAGTACTTC	CSQVASGSYEQYF
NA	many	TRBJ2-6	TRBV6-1	TGTGCCAGCGCGGTCAACCCCTCTGGGGCCAACGTCCTGACTTTC	CASAVNPSGANVLTF
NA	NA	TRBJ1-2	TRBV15	TGTGCCACCAGCAGCCCACTCTATGGGCGACAGTTAGAGGGAGCTAACTATGGCTACACCTTC	CATSSPLYGRQLEGANYGYTF
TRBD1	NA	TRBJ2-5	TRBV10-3	TGTGCCATCAGTTTCGACAGGGGTGAGACCCAGTACTTC	CAISFDRGETQYF
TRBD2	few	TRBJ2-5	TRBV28	TGTGCCAGCAGTTTACCCTCTACTAGCGGCCTCCAAGAGACCCAGTACTTC	CASSLPSTSGLQETQYF
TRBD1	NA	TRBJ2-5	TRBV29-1	TGCAGCGTGGGGACAGAAGAGACCCGGTACTTC	CSVGTEETRYF
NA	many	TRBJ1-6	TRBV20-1	TGCAGTGCTAGGAATTCCTATAATTCACCCCTCCACTTT	CSARNSYNSPLHF
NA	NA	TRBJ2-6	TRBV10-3	TGTGCCATCAGTCGGGTAGACGGGGCCAACGTCCTGACTTTC	CAISRVDGANVLTF
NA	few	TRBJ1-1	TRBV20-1	TGCAGTGCGCTTACACTGAACACTGAAGCTTTCTTT	CSALTLNTEAFF
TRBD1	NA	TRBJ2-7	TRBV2	TGTGCCAGCACCGGGACAGTTTACGAGCAGTACTTC	CASTGTVYEQYF
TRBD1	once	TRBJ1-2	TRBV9	TGTGCCAGCAGCCAATGGGACAGCCATGGCTACACCTTC	CASSQWDSHGYTF
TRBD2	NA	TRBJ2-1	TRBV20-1	TGCAGTGCTAGAGATGCTAGCGGGAGGAGGAATGAGCAGTTCTTC	CSARDASGRRNEQFF
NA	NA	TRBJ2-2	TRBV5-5	TGTGCCAGCAGCTTGGTAGTCAGGGGAACCGGGGAGCTGTTTTTT	CASSLVVRGTGELFF
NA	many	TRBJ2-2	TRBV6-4	TGTGCCAGCAGTGGGGACACGAACACCGGGGAGCTGTTTTTT	CASSGDTNTGELFF
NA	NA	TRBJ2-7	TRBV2	TGTGCCAGCGGCAGGGTAGTTTACGAGCAGTACTTC	CASGRVVYEQYF
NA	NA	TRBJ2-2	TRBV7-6	TGTGCCAGCAGCTTCTCTAGCAATCGGGCCACCGGGGAGCTGTTTTTT	CASSFSSNRATGELFF
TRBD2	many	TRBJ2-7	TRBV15	TGTGCCACTCGGGCCGAAGCGGGAGGCCCCTACGAGCAGTACTTC	CATRAEAGGPYEQYF
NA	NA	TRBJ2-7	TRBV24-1	TGTGCTAGAGATAGTTCCCGCTACGAGCAGTACTTC	CARDSSRYEQYF
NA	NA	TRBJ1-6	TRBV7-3	TGTGCCAGCAGCTCTGTAAGCTCCTATAATTCACCCCTCCACTTT	CASSSVSSYNSPLHF
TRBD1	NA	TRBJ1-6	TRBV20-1	TGCAGTGCTTCACAGGGGGATAATTCACCCCTCCACTTT	CSASQGDNSPLHF
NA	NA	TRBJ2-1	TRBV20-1	TGCAGTGCTAGCACCAATGAGCAGTTCTTC	CSASTNEQFF
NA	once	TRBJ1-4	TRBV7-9	TGTGCCAGCAGCCCGGGTGCGTCAAATGAAAAACTGTTTTTT	CASSPGASNEKLFF
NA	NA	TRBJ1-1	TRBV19	TGTGCCAGTAGTATAGGGACAGAGAACACTGAAGCTTTCTTT	CASSIGTENTEAFF
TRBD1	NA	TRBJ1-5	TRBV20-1	TGCAGTGCTGGACCGGGACAGCCCAATCAGCCCCAGCATTTT	CSAGPGQPNQPQHF
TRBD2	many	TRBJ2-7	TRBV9	TGTGCCAGCAGCGTGACCCCGGGACTAGTCTACGAGCAGTACTTC	CASSVTPGLVYEQYF
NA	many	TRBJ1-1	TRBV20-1	TGCAGTGCTAGAGCCGGGGGGCCGGGAACTGAAGCTTTCTTT	CSARAGGPGTEAFF